Following are 31 T cell receptor beta chains from one sample sequenced in a study of graft-versus-host responses after intestinal transplantation. Clones were read by immunoSEQ multiplex PCR, and TCRdb kept only the in-frame ones, dropping some. This sample has more than 13,000 clones; under 70% occur once, and the top ten carry over 20%. Grafts had their tissue processed, releasing intraepithelial and lamina propria lymphocytes. The material sequenced was ileum tissue, taken 700 to 800 days after intestinal transplantation. These receptors originate from a human patient who received an intestinal transplant, so some T cells may come from the graft donor.

This clone was seen a few times. This sequence joins TRBV14 and TRBJ2-1; 8 positions match TRBD2. Germline CDR1 is SGHDN and CDR2 is FVKESK. V shed 0 bases and J 5 bases; nucleotides not matched to a gene: 12. The CDR3 contains 18 residues. The DNA for the CDR3 is TGTGCCAGCAGCCAAGAGACTCCTTGGGCTAGCGGGCACAATGAGCAGTTCTTC. Translated, it gives CASSQETPWASGHNEQFF.

This CDR3 is CAIPRTGSNDSPLHF. DNA for the CDR3: TGTGCCATCCCTCGGACAGGTTCTAACGATTCACCCCTCCACTTT. This rearrangement joins TRBV6-1 to TRBJ1-6; 7 bases fit TRBD1. V was pared by 10 bases and J by 8 bases, with 14 bases of the junction left unmatched. Germline V CDR1 and CDR2: MNHNS, SASEGT. This CDR3 is 15 amino acids long.

By its share, this clone is hyperexpanded. Additional DNA sequences in this sample encode the identical CDR3. The V gene is TRBV28, the J gene TRBJ1-1; D unclear. Germline V lookup: CDR1 MDHEN, CDR2 SYDVKM. V shed 3 bases and J shed 3 bases, with 11 bases lying between them. The CDR3 has 14 amino acids. CDR3 amino acids: CASSLARAYTEAFF. CDR3 DNA: TGTGCCAGCAGTTTGGCGAGGGCCTACACTGAAGCTTTCTTT.

V gene TRBV5-1 combines with J gene TRBJ1-1; D uncertain. This CDR3 comprises 13 residues. The germline V gene encodes CDR1 SGHRS and CDR2 YFSETQ. Trimming removed 3 bases at V and 1 base at J, with 7 bases between. CDR3 in amino acids: CASSSEPNTEAFF. In DNA form, the CDR3 reads TGCGCCAGCAGCTCGGAACCGAACACTGAAGCTTTCTTT.

The chain joins TRBV11-2 to TRBJ1-3, with D perhaps matching TRBD1 (5 bases). Germline values: CDR1 SGHAT, CDR2 FQNNGV. The CDR3 is made up of 12 amino acids. Trimming took 10 bases from V and 9 from J, leaving 16 bases between them. The CDR3: CAINSRGGTIYF. The CDR3 DNA reads TGTGCCATCAACTCCCGGGGGGGCACCATATATTTT.

This chain connects TRBV5-1 to TRBJ2-3; possible D gene TRBD1, 5 bases. CDR3 length: 13 residues. Germline CDR1 and CDR2: SGHRS and YFSETQ. Trimming left V 3 bases short and J 4 bases short, with 9 bases between. Here the CDR3 DNA reads TGCGCCAGCAGCTCGGCCAGGGCAGATACGCAGTATTTT. Amino acids: CASSSARADTQYF.

This clone occurred once. The chain joins TRBV4-1 to TRBJ2-7, with TRBD2 identical over 7 bases. With 0 bases clipped from V and 1 base from J, the junction kept 6 bases outside the gene matches. CDR3 length: 16 amino acids. CDR1 is MGHRA and CDR2 is YSYEKL in the germline V gene. Written as DNA, the CDR3 is TGCGCCAGCAGCCAAGATCGCCAGGGAGGGTCCTACGAGCAGTACTTC. Residues: CASSQDRQGGSYEQYF.

This clone was counted between two and nine times. The V and J genes are TRBV11-1 and TRBJ2-1; D is uncertain. Trimming took 0 bases from V and 5 from J, leaving 5 bases between them. This CDR3 is 13 amino acids long. The V gene's germline CDR1 is SGHAT and CDR2 FQDESV (reference sequence). CDR3 region: CASSLAIHNEQFF. The DNA for the CDR3 is TGTGCCAGCAGCTTAGCGATTCACAATGAGCAGTTCTTC.

The J gene is TRBJ2-3, the V gene TRBV12-5; D ambiguous. There are 11 residues in the CDR3. CDR1 and CDR2 from the germline V gene are LGHNT and FRNRAP. V lost 9 bases, J lost 4 bases, and 8 bases lay in between. DNA for the CDR3: TGTGCTAGCGCGGTCTCAGATACGCAGTATTTT. It encodes CASAVSDTQYF.

The table lists this clone with a few counts. This chain connects TRBV15 to TRBJ2-3, with a possible D match to TRBD1 (6 bases). Germline CDR1 and CDR2: LNHNV and YYDKDF (reference sequence). The CDR3 spans 14 residues. Trimming stripped 8 bases from V and 2 bases from J, with 14 bases between. The CDR3 nucleotides read TGTGCCACCGGGGCAGGGGCCCCCACAGATACGCAGTATTTT. It is translated as CATGAGAPTDTQYF.

V is TRBV11-2 and J is TRBJ2-3, with TRBD1 matching over 9 bases. Looked up from germline, CDR1 is SGHAT and CDR2 is FQNNGV. The CDR3 is 16 amino acids. J was trimmed by 3 bases and V by 5 bases; bases with no gene match: 9. Written as DNA, the CDR3 is TGTGCCAGCAGCGACAGGGGGGGGCCGAGGACAGATACGCAGTATTTT. This translates into CASSDRGGPRTDTQYF.

The chain couples TRBV7-2 to TRBJ1-3; no reliable D call. Trimming removed 2 bases at V and 0 bases at J, with 8 bases between. This CDR3 has 15 amino acids. In germline, CDR1 is SGHTA, CDR2 FQGNSA. The CDR3 protein is CASSLHGVSGNTIYF. The CDR3 DNA sequence: TGTGCCAGCAGCTTACATGGGGTCTCTGGAAACACCATATATTTT.

The chain couples TRBV6-5 to TRBJ2-7, with a tentative D call TRBD2 (5 bases). Trimming left V 6 bases short and J 2 bases short, with 14 bases between. Looked up from germline, CDR1 is MNHEY and CDR2 is SVGAGI. The CDR3 has 14 residues. The CDR3 loop reads CASSPGGRTYEQYF. For the CDR3, the DNA is TGTGCCAGCAGCCCAGGAGGAAGAACCTACGAGCAGTACTTC.

This clone has only one observation. This chain links TRBV6-1 with TRBJ1-5; 8 bases map to TRBD1. This CDR3 comprises 14 residues. Trimming cost V 5 bases and J 7 bases; bases outside gene matches: 7. CDR1 and CDR2 from the germline V gene are MNHNS and SASEGT. CDR3 sequence: CASSPTGVGQPQHF. CDR3 DNA sequence: TGTGCCAGCAGTCCGACAGGGGTCGGGCAGCCCCAGCATTTT.

The table lists this clone with a few counts. The rearrangement links TRBV7-9 to TRBJ2-7; D is unclear. The CDR3 loop spans 12 amino acids. Germline loops: CDR1 SEHNR, CDR2 FQNEAQ (reference sequence). Between the trimmed V and J ends, which lost 1 base and 4 bases, there was a span of 5 bases. The CDR3 is CASSLGAYEQYF. CDR3 bases: TGTGCCAGCAGCTTAGGGGCGTACGAGCAGTACTTC.

This chain connects TRBV5-1 to TRBJ2-7; no definite D call. The germline V and J ends were trimmed by 0 bases and 3 bases, with 10 bases remaining between them. Germline V lookup: CDR1 SGHRS, CDR2 YFSETQ. The CDR3 runs 14 residues. The CDR3 reads CASSLDRRNYEQYF. DNA of the CDR3: TGCGCCAGCAGCTTGGACCGACGCAACTACGAGCAGTACTTC.

CDR3 nucleotide sequence: TGTGCCAGCAGCCCCGGGGAGGGATACCAGCCCCAGCATTTT. Amino acids: CASSPGEGYQPQHF. The rearrangement joins TRBV6-1 to TRBJ1-5, with D uncertain. With 6 bases removed from V and 7 bases from J, the gap between germline ends came to 16 bases. CDR3 length equals 14 residues. Looked up from germline, CDR1 is MNHNS and CDR2 is SASEGT.

This rearrangement joins TRBV5-1 to TRBJ2-5, with a tentative D call TRBD1 (5 bases). TRBJ2-7 explains the end of the DNA better; the J call may be wrong. In germline, CDR1 is SGHRS, CDR2 YFSETQ. This CDR3 comprises 14 residues. The CDR3 nucleotides read TGCGCCAGCAGCTTGGGGGCAGGGTGGAACGAGCAGTACTTC. Translating it yields CASSLGAGWNEQYF.

For this clone: The same CDR3 also results from other DNA sequences found in this sample. The J gene is TRBJ2-7, the V gene TRBV30; the match to TRBD1 covers 7 bases. The V segment lost 2 bases and the J segment 4 bases; nucleotides outside the gene matches: 2. Germline V gene data show CDR1 as GTSNPN and CDR2 as SVGIG (reference sequence). The CDR3 has 12 residues. The CDR3 here is CAWSTQGYEQYF. CDR3 bases: TGTGCCTGGAGTACACAGGGGTACGAGCAGTACTTC.

This clone showed up just a few times. At one of its ends the junction is not consistent with the germline gene, which may arise from a read error. The rearrangement links TRBV6-4 to TRBJ2-2; D possibly corresponds to TRBD1 (5 bases). Germline V gene sequence: CDR1 MRHNA, CDR2 SNTAGT. CDR3 length: 13 residues. The CDR3 sequence is CASSYSDSGELFF. DNA for the CDR3: TGTGCCAGCAGTTACTCTGACAGCGGGGAGCTGTTTTTT.

This chain connects TRBV4-3 to TRBJ2-7; no firm D call. The CDR3 sequence is 16 residues long. CDR1 is LGHNA, CDR2 YSLEER, per germline. The V gene lost 2 bases and the J gene lost 1 base, with 15 bases spanning the gap. CDR3 region: CASSQRWAGASYEQYF. In nucleotides, the CDR3 is TGCGCCAGCAGCCAAAGATGGGCAGGAGCTTCCTACGAGCAGTACTTC.

V is TRBV9 and J is TRBJ2-5; D possibly matches TRBD1 or TRBD2 (6 bases each). The CDR3 spans 14 residues. V shed 0 bases and J shed 1 base, with 7 bases lying between them. Looked up from germline, CDR1 is SGDLS and CDR2 is YYNGEE. The CDR3 nucleotides are TGTGCCAGCAGCGTAGGGGGGGCCCAAGAGACCCAGTACTTC. It is translated as CASSVGGAQETQYF.

The chain has TRBV5-1 and TRBJ2-1; 9 nucleotides match TRBD1. This CDR3 has 16 residues. V dropped 4 bases and J dropped 3; count of bases not matched to a gene: 8. In germline, CDR1 is SGHRS, CDR2 YFSETQ. CDR3 DNA: TGCGCCAGCAGCCGGACAGGGGCTGATCTCTACAATGAGCAGTTCTTC. This encodes CASSRTGADLYNEQFF. Based on the CDR3 plus reference TRBV5-1 and TRBJ2-1, the full variable domain is KAGVTQTPRYLIKTRGQQVTLSCSPISGHRSVSWYQQTPGQGLQFLFEYFSETQRNKGNFPGRFSGRQFSNSRSEMNVSTLELGDSALYLCASSRTGADLYNEQFFGPGTRLTVL.

This clone was seen a few times. This chain joins TRBV11-3 and TRBJ2-1, with D possibly being TRBD2 (6 bases). The CDR3 consists of 14 residues. Trimming removed 1 base from V and 5 bases from J, with 9 bases in between. Per germline, CDR1 SGHNT and CDR2 YENEEA. In nucleotides, the CDR3 is TGTGCCAGCAGCTTAGTAGGGACTCACAATGAGCAGTTCTTC. Translation: CASSLVGTHNEQFF.

The chain is built from TRBV28 and TRBJ2-7; a weak D match, TRBD1 (5 bases). This CDR3 is 13 amino acids long. Germline CDR1 is MDHEN and CDR2 is SYDVKM. Trimming cost V 6 bases and J 0 bases, with 9 bases left between them. CDR3 coding DNA: TGTGCCAGCAGAACTCAGGGCTCCTACGAGCAGTACTTC. It translates to CASRTQGSYEQYF.

The chain has TRBV6-5 and TRBJ2-3; D gene unclear. Germline CDR1 and CDR2: MNHEY and SVGAGI. V gave up 3 bases and J gave up 6 bases, with 10 bases separating them. The CDR3 length is 13 residues. CDR3: CASSYCVRDTQYF. CDR3 DNA: TGTGCCAGCAGTTATTGTGTGCGGGATACGCAGTATTTT.

The chain combines TRBV29-1 with TRBJ2-5; 7 bases are shared with TRBD2. The CDR3 runs to 14 residues. Looked up from germline, CDR1 is SQVTM and CDR2 is ANQGSEA. Trimming removed 5 bases from V and 1 base from J; junction bases left unmatched: 7. This CDR3 is CSVSGTNRQETQYF. The DNA of the CDR3 is TGCAGCGTTTCCGGGACTAACCGCCAAGAGACCCAGTACTTC.

The genes are TRBV7-2 and TRBJ1-2, with no clear D. Looked up from germline, CDR1 is SGHTA and CDR2 is FQGNSA. The CDR3 has 15 residues. V shed 5 bases and J shed 6 bases, with 19 bases lying between them. This CDR3 is CASSPRRGGLDGYTF. CDR3 DNA: TGTGCCAGCAGCCCAAGACGCGGCGGCCTGGATGGCTACACCTTC.

This chain's CDR3 is CAWSVGDPREEKLFF. DNA of the CDR3: TGTGCCTGGAGTGTAGGGGACCCCAGGGAGGAAAAACTGTTTTTT. This sequence joins TRBV30 and TRBJ1-4; perhaps TRBD1 as D (5 bases). The CDR3 totals 15 residues. Germline lookup yields CDR1 GTSNPN and CDR2 SVGIG (reference sequence). V lost 0 bases and J 8 bases, leaving 16 bases between the germline ends.

The rearrangement joins TRBV7-9 to TRBJ1-2; D is ambiguous. The germline V and J ends were trimmed by 1 base and 6 bases, with 15 bases remaining between them. Germline CDR1 is SEHNR and CDR2 is FQNEAQ (reference sequence). The CDR3 spans 15 residues. The CDR3, as DNA: TGTGCCAGCAGCTTAGAACGTTTGGGGTTAGATGGCTACACCTTC. Translated, it gives CASSLERLGLDGYTF.

The rearrangement joins TRBV10-2 to TRBJ2-1; 7 bases map to TRBD2. The CDR3 is 15 residues long. Germline loops: CDR1 WSHSY, CDR2 SAAADI. The V and J ends lost 6 bases and 2 bases, in that order; junction bases with no gene match: 7. CDR3 nucleotides: TGCGCCAGCAGCCCGAGCGGGGACCCCTACAATGAGCAGTTCTTC. The encoded protein is CASSPSGDPYNEQFF.